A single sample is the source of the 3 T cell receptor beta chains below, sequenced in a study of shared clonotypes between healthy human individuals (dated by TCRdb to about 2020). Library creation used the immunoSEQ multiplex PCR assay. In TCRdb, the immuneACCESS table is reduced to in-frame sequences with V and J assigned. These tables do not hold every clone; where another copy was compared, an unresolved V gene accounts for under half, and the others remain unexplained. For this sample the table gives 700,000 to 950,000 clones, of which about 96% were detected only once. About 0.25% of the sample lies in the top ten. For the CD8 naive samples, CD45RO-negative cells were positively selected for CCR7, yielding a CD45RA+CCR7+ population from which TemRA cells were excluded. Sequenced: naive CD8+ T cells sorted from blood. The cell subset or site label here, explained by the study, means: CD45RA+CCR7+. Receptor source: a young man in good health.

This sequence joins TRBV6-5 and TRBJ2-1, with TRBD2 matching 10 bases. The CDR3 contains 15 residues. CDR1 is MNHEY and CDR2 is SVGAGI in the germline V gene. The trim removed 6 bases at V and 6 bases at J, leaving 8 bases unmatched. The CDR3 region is CASSSSGSLFNEQFF. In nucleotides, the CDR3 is TGTGCCAGCAGCTCTAGCGGGAGTCTTTTCAATGAGCAGTTCTTC.

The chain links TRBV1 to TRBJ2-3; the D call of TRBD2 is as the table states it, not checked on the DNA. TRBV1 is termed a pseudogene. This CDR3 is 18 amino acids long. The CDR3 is CTSSHLEPGTPDTDTQYF. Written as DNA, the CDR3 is TGCACCAGCAGCCACTTAGAACCTGGGACTCCAGACACAGATACGCAGTATTTT.

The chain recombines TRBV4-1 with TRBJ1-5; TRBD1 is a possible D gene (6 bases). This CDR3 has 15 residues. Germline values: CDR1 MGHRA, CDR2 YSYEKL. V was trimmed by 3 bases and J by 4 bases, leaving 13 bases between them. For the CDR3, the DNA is TGCGCCAGCAGCCACCCCGGACAGTTTAATCAGCCCCAGCATTTT. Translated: CASSHPGQFNQPQHF.